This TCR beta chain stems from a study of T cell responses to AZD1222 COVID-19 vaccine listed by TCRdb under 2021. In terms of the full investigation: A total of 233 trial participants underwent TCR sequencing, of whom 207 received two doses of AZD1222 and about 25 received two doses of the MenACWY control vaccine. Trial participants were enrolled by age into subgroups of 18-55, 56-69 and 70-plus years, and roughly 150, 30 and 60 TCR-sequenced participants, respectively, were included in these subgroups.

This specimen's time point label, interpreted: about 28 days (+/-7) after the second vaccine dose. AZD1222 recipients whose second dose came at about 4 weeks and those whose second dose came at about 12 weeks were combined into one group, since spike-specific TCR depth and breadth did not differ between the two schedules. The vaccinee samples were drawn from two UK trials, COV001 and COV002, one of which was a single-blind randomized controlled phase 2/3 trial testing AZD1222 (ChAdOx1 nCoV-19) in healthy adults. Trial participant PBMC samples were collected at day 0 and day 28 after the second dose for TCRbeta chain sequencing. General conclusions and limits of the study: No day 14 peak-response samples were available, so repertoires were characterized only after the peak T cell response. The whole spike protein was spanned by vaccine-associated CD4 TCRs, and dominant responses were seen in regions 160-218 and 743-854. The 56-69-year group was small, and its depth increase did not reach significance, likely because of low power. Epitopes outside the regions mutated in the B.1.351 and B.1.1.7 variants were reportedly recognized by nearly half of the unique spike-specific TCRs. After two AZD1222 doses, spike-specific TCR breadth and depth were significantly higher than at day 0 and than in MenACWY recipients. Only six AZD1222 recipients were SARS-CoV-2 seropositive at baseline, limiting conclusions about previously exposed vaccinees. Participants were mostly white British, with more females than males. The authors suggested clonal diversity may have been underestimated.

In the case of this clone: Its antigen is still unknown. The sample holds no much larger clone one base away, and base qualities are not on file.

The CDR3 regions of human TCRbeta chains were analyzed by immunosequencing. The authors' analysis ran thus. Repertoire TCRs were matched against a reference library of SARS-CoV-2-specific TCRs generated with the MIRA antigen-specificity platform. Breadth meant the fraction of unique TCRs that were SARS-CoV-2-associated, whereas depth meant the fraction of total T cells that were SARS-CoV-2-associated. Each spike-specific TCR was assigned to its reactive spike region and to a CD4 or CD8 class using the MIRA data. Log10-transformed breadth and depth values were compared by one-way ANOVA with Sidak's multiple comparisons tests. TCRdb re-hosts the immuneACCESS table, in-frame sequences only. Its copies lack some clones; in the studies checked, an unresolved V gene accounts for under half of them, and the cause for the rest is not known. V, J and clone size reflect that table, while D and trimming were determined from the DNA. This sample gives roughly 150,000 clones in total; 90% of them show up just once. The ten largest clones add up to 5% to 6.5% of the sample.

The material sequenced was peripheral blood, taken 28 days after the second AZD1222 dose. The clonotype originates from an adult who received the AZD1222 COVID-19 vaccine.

Read as DNA, the sequence is TGTGCCAGCAGTAGCCGGGACCTTCATTTT. It specifies CASSSRDLHF. The rearranged chain carries TRBV28 and TRBJ1-5, with TRBD1 tentatively as D gene (5 bases match). V loses 5 bases of germline sequence and J loses 16 bases, and the interval between the two ends is 12 bases. The germline V gene sets CDR1 to MDHEN and CDR2 to SYDVKM. From the cysteine up to the phenylalanine, the CDR3 has a length of 10 residues. Left in the record is the CDR3 DNA by itself, 30 bases read in frame from the first base.